The 8 T cell receptor beta chains presented below share a single source sample, sequenced in a study of regulatory T cells in long-lasting Graves disease. According to the study, TCR beta libraries were built with iRepertoire HTBI primers and CDR3-region Arm-PCR. Each CDR3 protein is one row after TCRdb ran MiXCR on the multiplex PCR reads. The sample records hundreds of thousands of distinct CDR3 sequences, approximately 12% being singletons. Stated time point: newly diagnosed GD, antithyroid drugs for less than 3 months. With RNA extracted from PBMCs as input, the TCR library was made. These sequences were also reported in another study, on T cells in Graves' hyperthyroidism and ophthalmopathy.

The sample in question was peripheral blood mononuclear cells (PBMCs), obtained at new diagnosis, from a patient treated with antithyroid drugs. The receptor source for this set is a woman in her twenties or thirties with Graves disease.

The chain carries TRBV9 and TRBJ2-5, with 8 nucleotides matching TRBD2. Germline V gene sequence: CDR1 SGDLS, CDR2 YYNGEE. Trimming took 0 bases from V and 7 from J; bases not matched to a gene: 11. There are 16 residues in the CDR3. The CDR3 region is CASSVGSGRVGGTQYF. The DNA of the CDR3 is TGTGCCAGCAGCGTAGGGAGCGGGAGAGTGGGGGGGACCCAGTACTTC.

There are a few counts of this clonotype. This chain connects TRBV27 to TRBJ2-2; maybe TRBD2 (6 bases). The CDR3 contains 15 residues. V was clipped by 5 bases and J by 1 base, with 11 bases between them. Germline lookup yields CDR1 MNHEY and CDR2 SMNVEV (reference sequence). Here the CDR3 reads CASSLFGRNTGELFF. CDR3 DNA sequence: TGTGCCAGCAGTCTCTTCGGGAGGAACACCGGGGAGCTGTTTTTT.

This clonotype has at least ten counts. Germline is not matched at one junction end, which may reflect a read error. The chain is built from TRBV28 and TRBJ2-5, with D possibly TRBD1 on 5 matching bases. This CDR3 is 17 amino acids long. Germline loops: CDR1 MDHEN, CDR2 SYDVKM. CDR3 amino acids: CASNLLLSGTGLETQYF. DNA of the CDR3: TGTGCCAGCAATTTACTTCTTTCAGGCACAGGCCTGGAGACCCAGTACTTC.

This clonotype appeared many times. The rearrangement joins TRBV11-2 to TRBJ2-7; possible D gene TRBD2, 6 bases. The V end lost 6 bases, the J end lost 3 bases, and 15 bases lay between the germline ends. This CDR3 contains 14 residues. The germline CDR1 and CDR2 sequences are SGHAT and FQNNGV. CDR3 region: CASRAASVHYEQYF. The CDR3 region has the DNA TGTGCCAGCAGGGCCGCTAGCGTACACTACGAGCAGTACTTC.

The J gene is TRBJ2-2, the V gene TRBV28; 10 bases fit TRBD1. Trimming cost V 6 bases and J 10 bases; bases outside gene matches: 2. Germline V gene sequence: CDR1 MDHEN, CDR2 SYDVKM. CDR3 length equals 12 residues. The DNA for the CDR3 is TGTGCCAGCAGAGGACAGGGGGAGGAGCTGTTTTTT. Protein sequence: CASRGQGEELFF.

This clonotype was detected ten times or more. The J gene is TRBJ2-1, the V gene TRBV6-2 or TRBV6-3, with D possibly TRBD1 on 5 matching bases. The V end lost 5 bases, the J end lost 5 bases, and 13 bases lay between the germline ends. Germline values: CDR1 MNHEY, CDR2 SVGEGT. The CDR3 is made up of 14 amino acids. The CDR3 nucleotides are TGTGCCAGCAGTCCATCGGGCAGGGACAATGAGCAGTTCTTC. Its protein is CASSPSGRDNEQFF.

This chain connects TRBV3-1 to TRBJ2-6; tentatively, D is TRBD1 (6 bases). CDR1 is LGHDT, CDR2 YNNKEL, per germline (reference sequence). Deletions cut 4 bases from V and 0 bases from J, with 10 bases between. There are 16 residues in the CDR3. The DNA of the CDR3 is TGTGCCAGCAGCCGGGACACTCTCTCTGGGGCCAACGTCCTGACTTTC. This encodes CASSRDTLSGANVLTF.

This clonotype was detected ten times or more. V usage is TRBV5-1 and J usage is TRBJ2-5; 7 bases fit TRBD2. Germline assignment: CDR1 SGHRS and CDR2 YFSETQ. Trimming at V came to 0 bases and at J to 4 bases, leaving 18 bases not matched to a gene. This CDR3 contains 19 residues. Here the CDR3 reads CASSLVGRASGIFGETQYF. In nucleotides, the CDR3 is TGCGCCAGCAGCTTGGTAGGTCGAGCCAGCGGGATCTTTGGAGAGACCCAGTACTTC.